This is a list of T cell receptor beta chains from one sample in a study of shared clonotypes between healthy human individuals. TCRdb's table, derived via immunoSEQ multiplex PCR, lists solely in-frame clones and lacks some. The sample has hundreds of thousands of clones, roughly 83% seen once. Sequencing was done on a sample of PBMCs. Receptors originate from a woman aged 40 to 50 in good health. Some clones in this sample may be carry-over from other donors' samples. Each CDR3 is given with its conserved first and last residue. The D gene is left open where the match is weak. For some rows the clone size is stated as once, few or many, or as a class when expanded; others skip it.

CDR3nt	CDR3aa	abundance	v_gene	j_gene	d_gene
TGCGGCGAGTCCTCAAACTATGGCCACACCTTC	CGESSNYGHTF	-	TRBV29-1	TRBJ1-2	-
TGTGCCAGCAGTCGACAGGGTCCGGGCACAGATACGCAGTATTTT	CASSRQGPGTDTQYF	-	TRBV6-5	TRBJ2-3	TRBD1
TGTGCCAGCAGCTTAGGCGGGAACACCATATATTTT	CASSLGGNTIYF	once	TRBV13	TRBJ1-3	-
TGTGCCAGCAGTGTCTACACCTACGAGCAGTACTTC	CASSVYTYEQYF	-	TRBV2	TRBJ2-7	-
TGTGCCTGGATTCAGAGGGAGGCGGGGGAGCAGTACTTC	CAWIQREAGEQYF	-	TRBV30	TRBJ2-7	-
TGTGCCATCAGTGAGCCAGGGGACTCATCCGGGGAGCTGTTTTTT	CAISEPGDSSGELFF	-	TRBV10-3	TRBJ2-2	-
TGTGCCAGCAATAACCTAGCAAACACCGGGGAGCTGTTTTTT	CASNNLANTGELFF	few	TRBV27	TRBJ2-2	-
TGTGCCAGCAGTGATAGGACAGGGGCTTCTGAAGCTTTCTTT	CASSDRTGASEAFF	-	TRBV2	TRBJ1-1	TRBD1
TGTGCCAGCAGTTTGGAGGGGGACGGAGAGACCCAGTACTTC	CASSLEGDGETQYF	-	TRBV27	TRBJ2-5	-
TGCGCCAGCAGCCAAGTGACAGGGTTGAACACCGGGGAGCTGTTTTTT	CASSQVTGLNTGELFF	-	TRBV4-1	TRBJ2-2	TRBD1
TGTGCCAGCAGCTCCAGGGAGACCCAGTACTTC	CASSSRETQYF	-	TRBV7-8	TRBJ2-5	-
TGCGCCAGTAAACAGGGGGCGGGTGGCTACACCTTC	CASKQGAGGYTF	many	TRBV5-1	TRBJ1-2	TRBD1
TGTGCCATCAGTGAGACGGGGACAGTTCAAGAGACCCAGTACTTC	CAISETGTVQETQYF	few	TRBV10-3	TRBJ2-5	TRBD1
TGTGCCAGCAGCCATAATTTAGGGGAACAAGAAGAGACCCGGTACTTC	CASSHNLGEQEETRYF	-	TRBV7-7	TRBJ2-5	-
TGTGCCAGCAGCGTAAGCGGGAGGGCCTACGAGCAGTACTTC	CASSVSGRAYEQYF	-	TRBV9	TRBJ2-7	TRBD2
TGTGCCAGCAGTTCAGCGGGACTAGCGTCAGCCAAAAACATTCAGTACTTC	CASSSAGLASAKNIQYF	few	TRBV28	TRBJ2-4	TRBD2
TGCGCCAGCAGCTTGGGGGGGATGAACTATGGCTACACCTTC	CASSLGGMNYGYTF	-	TRBV5-1	TRBJ1-2	-
TGTGCCAGCAGCTTAGTAGCGCAACATAGCACAGATACGCAGTATTTT	CASSLVAQHSTDTQYF	-	TRBV7-9	TRBJ2-3	-
TGCGCCAGCAGCTTGAGCCCAGCGGGCTCTGGGGCCAACGTCCTGACTTTC	CASSLSPAGSGANVLTF	-	TRBV5-1	TRBJ2-6	-
TGTGCCAGCAGTTACGTCAGCCCATTTGGCTACACCTTC	CASSYVSPFGYTF	-	TRBV6-5	TRBJ1-2	-
TGTGCCAGCTCTGGGGTAGCGAGTCCCTACGAGCAGTACTTC	CASSGVASPYEQYF	-	TRBV19	TRBJ2-7	-
TGCGCCAGCAGCTCCCTGGCAGGGGTCCAAGAGACCCAGTACTTC	CASSSLAGVQETQYF	few	TRBV5-1	TRBJ2-5	-
TGTGCCTCATCTGGGACTGTGAACTATGGCTACACCTTC	CASSGTVNYGYTF	once	TRBV30	TRBJ1-2	-
TGTGCCAGCAGCTTGGGGGAGACTAGCGGATACAATGAGCAGTTCTTC	CASSLGETSGYNEQFF	-	TRBV5-6	TRBJ2-1	TRBD2
TGTGCCAGCAGTTACTCAGTTGAGGGTTCAACTGAAGCTTTCTTT	CASSYSVEGSTEAFF	-	TRBV6-6	TRBJ1-1	-
TGTGCCAGCAGCGTCGCCATTTCCTACAATGAGCAGTTCTTC	CASSVAISYNEQFF	once	TRBV5-4	TRBJ2-1	-
TGTGCCAGCAGCTTGTATCTGGCAGAGACCCAGTACTTC	CASSLYLAETQYF	-	TRBV5-6	TRBJ2-5	-
TGTGCCTGGAGAGCCCGGCTAGCGGGAGGCTCCCTCTCCTACAATGAGCAGTTCTTC	CAWRARLAGGSLSYNEQFF	-	TRBV30	TRBJ2-1	TRBD2
TGTGCCAGTAAAGACAGGGGCTGTTTCGAATCGGGGGTTAGGTTCCAAACAGATACGCAGTATTTT	CASKDRGCFESGVRFQTDTQYF	-	TRBV19	TRBJ2-3	TRBD1
TGTGCCAGCAGCCAAGGCCTCCGGGCAGAGAGCACAGATACGCAGTATTTT	CASSQGLRAESTDTQYF	-	TRBV14	TRBJ2-3	-
TGTGCCAGTAGTATCCGGCGGGAGGGCTACGAGCAGTACTTC	CASSIRREGYEQYF	-	TRBV19	TRBJ2-7	TRBD2
TGTGCCAGCAGGGTCGGACAGGGGTTGTCTGGGGCCAACGTCCTGACTTTC	CASRVGQGLSGANVLTF	-	TRBV2	TRBJ2-6	TRBD1
TGCGCCAGCAGCTTAGGTAGAATCGCTACGCAGTATTTT	CASSLGRIATQYF	-	TRBV5-1	TRBJ2-3	-
TGTGCTAGCAGCCGCAGCTTCGGAGGAAGCGAGCAGTACTTC	CASSRSFGGSEQYF	-	TRBV7-7	TRBJ2-7	-
TGCGCCAGCAGCTTGGGACAGGGGGCGACCGGGGAGCTGTTTTTT	CASSLGQGATGELFF	-	TRBV5-1	TRBJ2-2	TRBD1
TGTGCCAGCAGTGAATCTGGGGATCAGCCCCAGCATTTT	CASSESGDQPQHF	-	TRBV6-1	TRBJ1-5	-
TGTGCCAGCAGCTTAGGGGGAGAGCGTGGGAATACGCAGTATTTT	CASSLGGERGNTQYF	-	TRBV7-3	TRBJ2-3	-
TGTGCCAGCAGTGAGGGCCGGACCGGGGAGCTGTTTTTT	CASSEGRTGELFF	-	TRBV6-1	TRBJ2-2	-
TGTGCCAGCAGTGAAGTAGGGGTAAATGAAAAACTGTTTTTT	CASSEVGVNEKLFF	-	TRBV6-1	TRBJ1-4	-
TGTGCCAGCAGCGTCGATCCCGGGACAGGGTATGACTATGGCTACACCTTC	CASSVDPGTGYDYGYTF	-	TRBV9	TRBJ1-2	TRBD1
TGTGCCAGCAGCAGCCGGGACAGATACCCCTACCGGACTTTC	CASSSRDRYPYRTF	-	TRBV5-8	TRBJ2-6	TRBD1
TGTGCCTGGACCAACAGGGTGACTCGGACTGAAGCTTTCTTT	CAWTNRVTRTEAFF	few	TRBV30	TRBJ1-1	-
TGTGCCAGCAGTGAGACAGGGGCCGATGGCTACACCTTC	CASSETGADGYTF	-	TRBV2	TRBJ1-2	TRBD1
TGTGCCAGCAGCCAAGAGTTCGGATCCAAGGGGCCCCAGCATTTT	CASSQEFGSKGPQHF	-	TRBV4-2	TRBJ1-5	-
TGCGCCAGCAGCCAGTTTGTTGCAGATACGCAGTATTTT	CASSQFVADTQYF	few	TRBV4-3	TRBJ2-3	-
TGTGCCAGCAGCTCTGGACAGGGGAATGAAAAACTGTTTTTT	CASSSGQGNEKLFF	many	TRBV7-9	TRBJ1-4	TRBD1
TGTGCCAGCATCGGACAGGGTGATGGCTACACCTTC	CASIGQGDGYTF	-	TRBV28	TRBJ1-2	TRBD1
TGTGCCAGCAGTCATGCGGACAGCAGCAATCAGCCCCAGCATTTT	CASSHADSSNQPQHF	-	TRBV28	TRBJ1-5	-